Below, 14 T cell receptor beta chains from the same sample are listed, as sequenced in a study of graft-versus-host responses after intestinal transplantation. Antigens for these TCRs are unknown. Method: immunoSEQ multiplex PCR; TCRdb's copy keeps in-frame clones and lacks some. Here the sample spans about 88,000 clones, less than 95% being singletons. The sample was unstimulated CD4+ T cells sorted from spleen or lymph node cells, taken before transplant. These receptors were taken from a human donor who was the organ donor for an intestinal transplant.

DNA for the CDR3: TGTGCCTGGAGTGCAGAATTGGGACACCGGGGCTACGAGCAGTACTTC. The encoded protein is CAWSAELGHRGYEQYF. This chain links TRBV30 with TRBJ2-7; maybe TRBD1 (6 bases). Germline V CDR1 and CDR2: GTSNPN, SVGIG (reference sequence). The CDR3 contains 16 residues. Trimming pared 1 base from V and 3 bases from J, leaving 19 bases between.

The rearrangement joins TRBV5-6 to TRBJ2-1, with TRBD1 identical over 8 bases. The CDR3 loop spans 16 amino acids. V was clipped by 2 bases and J by 4 bases; unmatched bases: 8. Germline V gene lookup returns CDR1 SGHDT and CDR2 YYEEEE. CDR3 amino acids: CASSLLQGVEYNEQFF. Here the CDR3 DNA reads TGTGCCAGCAGCTTACTACAGGGGGTCGAGTACAATGAGCAGTTCTTC.

This chain uses TRBV11-2 with TRBJ1-2, with a weak D call TRBD1 (5 bases). Deletions cut 3 bases from V and 6 bases from J, with 11 bases between. The CDR3 runs to 13 residues. The germline gives CDR1 SGHAT, CDR2 FQNNGV. CDR3 sequence: CASSFSGVDGYTF. CDR3 coding DNA: TGTGCCAGCAGCTTTTCGGGGGTGGATGGCTACACCTTC.

The CDR3 loop reads CASSSRLGSAIGVTEAFF. For the CDR3, the DNA is TGTGCCAGCAGCTCTCGCCTAGGCTCCGCGATAGGGGTCACTGAAGCTTTCTTT. The V call is TRBV7-8, the J call TRBJ1-1; D may be TRBD1 (5 bases). This CDR3 is 18 amino acids long. V lost 4 bases and J lost 4, with 25 bases in between. The V gene's germline CDR1 is SGHVS and CDR2 FQNEAQ.

The chain employs TRBV15 and TRBJ2-3; 8 bases fit TRBD2. V dropped 3 bases and J dropped 2; count of bases not matched to a gene: 7. This CDR3 has 16 amino acids. Germline lookup yields CDR1 LNHNV and CDR2 YYDKDF (reference sequence). The CDR3 coding sequence is TGTGCCACCAGCAGGTTCGGGAGGGAAACCACAGATACGCAGTATTTT. Translated, it gives CATSRFGRETTDTQYF.

The chain links TRBV2 to TRBJ2-7; 8 bases line up with TRBD1. Germline lookup yields CDR1 SNHLY and CDR2 FYNNEI. The CDR3 runs 14 residues. V lost 10 bases to trimming and J lost 4 bases; unmatched junction nucleotides: 12. The CDR3 region is CATRSRQGHYEQYF. In DNA form, the CDR3 reads TGTGCCACTCGTTCGAGACAGGGGCATTACGAGCAGTACTTC.

The chain joins TRBV7-3 to TRBJ2-5, with no clear D. Germline V gene data show CDR1 as SGHTA and CDR2 as FQGTGA. The CDR3 has 15 amino acids. V shed 1 base and J shed 2 bases, with 11 bases lying between them. CDR3: CASSLIDIRQETQYF. DNA for the CDR3: TGTGCCAGCAGCTTAATCGACATCAGGCAAGAGACCCAGTACTTC.

The V call is TRBV29-1, the J call TRBJ2-1, with 8 positions matching TRBD2. CDR3 length: 13 residues. The germline gives CDR1 SQVTM, CDR2 ANQGSEA. V lost 6 bases, J lost 5 bases, and 6 bases stayed unmatched. The CDR3 loop reads CSVYGGAHNEQFF. The CDR3 nucleotides are TGCAGCGTCTACGGGGGGGCCCACAATGAGCAGTTCTTC.

This chain links TRBV6-5 with TRBJ2-3; weak D call: TRBD2 (5 bases). Trimming removed 7 bases from V and 0 bases from J, with 11 bases in between. CDR1 is MNHEY and CDR2 is SVGAGI in the germline V gene. The CDR3 sequence is 14 residues long. CDR3: CASKRAGSTDTQYF. In DNA form, the CDR3 reads TGTGCCAGCAAGAGGGCGGGTAGCACAGATACGCAGTATTTT.

Comments on this clone: Other DNA sequences in the same sample also yield this CDR3. The gene calls are TRBV5-1 and TRBJ2-3, with D hard to call. The CDR3 totals 11 residues. The V end lost 4 bases, the J end lost 6 bases, and 6 bases lay between the germline ends. Germline V gene data show CDR1 as SGHRS and CDR2 as YFSETQ. The CDR3 is CASSGSDTQYF. Written as DNA, the CDR3 is TGCGCCAGCAGCGGTAGCGATACGCAGTATTTT.

CDR3 bases: TGTGCCAGCACCAGGACTAAAAACACCGGGGAGCTGTTTTTT. This codes for CASTRTKNTGELFF. V is TRBV27 and J is TRBJ2-2; weak D call: TRBD2 (6 bases). The CDR3 covers 14 residues. With 7 bases removed from V and 2 bases from J, the gap between germline ends came to 11 bases. Germline-derived CDR1 and CDR2 are MNHEY and SMNVEV (reference sequence).

This clone was observed once. V is TRBV15 and J is TRBJ2-3, with 9 nucleotides matching TRBD1. There are 19 residues in the CDR3. Germline CDR1 and CDR2: LNHNV and YYDKDF (reference sequence). V gave up 1 base and J gave up 3 bases; unmatched junction bases: 14. The CDR3 region is CATSRGRRSGTGMTDTQYF. In nucleotides, the CDR3 is TGTGCCACCAGCAGAGGTCGGAGATCCGGGACAGGGATGACAGATACGCAGTATTTT.

The V gene is TRBV28, the J gene TRBJ2-7; 9 positions match TRBD2. CDR1 and CDR2 (germline): MDHEN, SYDVKM. The ends lost 7 bases at V and 3 bases at J; junction bases unmatched: 16. There are 17 residues in the CDR3. The CDR3: CASKGLAESGPVYEQYF. The CDR3 nucleotides read TGTGCCAGCAAGGGACTAGCAGAAAGTGGGCCGGTCTACGAGCAGTACTTC. Filled out from reference TRBV28 and TRBJ2-7, the complete variable domain reads DVKVTQSSRYLVKRTGEKVFLECVQDMDHENMFWYRQDPGLGLRLIYFSYDVKMKEKGDIPEGYSVSREKKERFSLILESASTNQTSMYLCASKGLAESGPVYEQYFGPGTRLTVT.

This chain connects TRBV30 to TRBJ1-6, with D unresolved. The ends were cut back, 0 bases at V and 7 bases at J, with 7 bases in the middle. The CDR3 runs 13 residues. Per germline, CDR1 GTSNPN and CDR2 SVGIG (reference sequence). The CDR3 region has the DNA TGTGCCTGGAGTGTACACCGAAATTCACCCCTCCACTTT. This gives the protein CAWSVHRNSPLHF.